These T cell receptor beta chains were read from a single sample in a study of CD8 T cells in ankylosing spondylitis. Using its own MiXCR run on the 5' RACE reads, TCRdb lists one record per CDR3 protein. Of about 700,000 distinct CDR3 sequences listed, 15% to 20% are singletons. The specimen sequenced was blood, either unsorted or a sorted T cell fraction (not recorded which). The receptor source for this set is a male donor with ankylosing spondylitis. CDR3s include the opening cysteine and the closing phenylalanine or tryptophan. The order of the fields is CDR3 protein, CDR3 DNA, clone size, V gene, D gene, J gene. D genes are given only for firm matches. The size of a clone is reported for some rows only, either as once, few or many, or as a class for expanded clones.

CASSVQGARAGANVLTF TGCGCCAGCAGCGTACAGGGGGCCAGGGCGGGGGCCAACGTCCTGACTTTC NA TRBV5-1 TRBD1 TRBJ2-6
CASSSGTGPSYEQYF TGCGCCAGCAGCTCCGGGACAGGGCCTTCGTACGAGCAGTACTTC NA TRBV5-1 TRBD1 TRBJ2-7
CASSYSTVEHVLTF TGTGCCAGCAGTTATTCGACAGTCGAACACGTCCTGACTTTC few TRBV6-2/TRBV6-3 NA TRBJ2-6
CSASGGAIAKNIQYF TGCAGTGCCAGCGGGGGGGCCATAGCCAAAAACATTCAGTACTTC few TRBV20-1 TRBD2 TRBJ2-4
CASSLETPLDYGYTF TGCGCCAGCAGCTTGGAAACGCCACTGGACTATGGCTACACCTTC NA TRBV5-1 NA TRBJ1-2
CASREAVGGSPQETQYF TGTGCCAGCAGGGAGGCGGTGGGGGGCTCGCCCCAAGAGACCCAGTACTTC few TRBV12-3/TRBV12-4 NA TRBJ2-5
CASSQQGSEKLFF TGTGCCAGCAGCCAACAGGGTTCTGAAAAACTGTTTTTT few TRBV3-1 NA TRBJ1-4
CSARDLESGETYEQYF TGCAGTGCTAGAGATCTCGAGTCAGGGGAGACCTACGAGCAGTACTTC NA TRBV20-1 NA TRBJ2-7
CASSRGQEVGELFF TGTGCCAGCAGCCGGGGACAGGAGGTCGGGGAGCTGTTTTTT many TRBV3-1 TRBD1 TRBJ2-2
CASEAESTDTQYF TGTGCCAGCGAGGCAGAGAGCACAGATACGCAGTATTTT NA TRBV12-3/TRBV12-4 NA TRBJ2-3
CASSSTGQETQYF TGTGCCAGCAGCTCGACGGGCCAAGAGACCCAGTACTTC NA TRBV28 NA TRBJ2-5
CASSFNPAGRRGEQFF TGTGCCAGCAGCTTCAATCCAGCGGGAAGACGTGGTGAGCAGTTCTTC NA TRBV7-2 TRBD2 TRBJ2-1
CATRDLRANEQFF TGTGCCACCCGGGACTTGAGGGCTAATGAGCAGTTCTTC NA TRBV6-1 NA TRBJ2-1
CASSQKSLTEAFF TGTGCCAGCAGCCAAAAGTCTCTCACTGAAGCTTTCTTT NA TRBV3-1 NA TRBJ1-1
CASTIFGQGERTGYTF TGTGCCAGCACAATCTTTGGACAGGGGGAGAGAACTGGCTACACCTTC NA TRBV6-1 TRBD1 TRBJ1-2
CASSWGTAASSYEQYF TGTGCCAGCAGCTGGGGGACGGCTGCTAGCTCCTACGAGCAGTACTTC few TRBV5-8 NA TRBJ2-7
CASSHGDSFGYTF TGTGCCAGCAGTCACGGGGACAGTTTTGGCTACACCTTC few TRBV6-2/TRBV6-3 TRBD1 TRBJ1-2
CASSLEKWNTEAFF TGCGCCAGCAGCTTGGAGAAGTGGAACACTGAAGCTTTCTTT NA TRBV5-1 NA TRBJ1-1
CAISEGSYGYTF TGTGCCATCAGTGAGGGTTCCTATGGCTACACCTTC few TRBV10-3 NA TRBJ1-2
CASSLAGLGNTGELFF TGTGCCAGCAGCTTAGCCGGCTTGGGGAACACCGGGGAGCTGTTTTTT NA TRBV7-8 NA TRBJ2-2
CASSLVSGATEAFF TGCGCCAGCAGCTTGGTTTCGGGGGCCACTGAAGCTTTCTTT NA TRBV5-1 NA TRBJ1-1
CASSLDVAGPYEQYF TGCGCCAGCAGCTTGGATGTAGCGGGTCCCTACGAGCAGTACTTC many TRBV5-1 TRBD2 TRBJ2-7
CASSQVSSGRTDTQYF TGCGCCAGCAGCCAAGTGTCCAGCGGGAGGACAGATACGCAGTATTTT NA TRBV4-1 TRBD2 TRBJ2-3
CASNREMVNSPLHF TGTGCCAGCAACCGGGAAATGGTTAATTCACCCCTCCACTTT few TRBV6-1 NA TRBJ1-6
CASSFLDTGELFF TGTGCCAGCAGTTTCCTGGACACCGGGGAGCTGTTTTTT many TRBV12-3/TRBV12-4 NA TRBJ2-2
CASTPTSGRKYNEQFF TGTGCCAGCACACCGACTAGCGGGAGGAAGTACAATGAGCAGTTCTTC NA TRBV6-2/TRBV6-3 TRBD2 TRBJ2-1
CASSEKGANTEAFF TGTGCCAGCAGTGAAAAAGGGGCGAACACTGAAGCTTTCTTT few TRBV6-1 NA TRBJ1-1
CSARGSGTSQNTGELFF TGCAGTGCTAGAGGCTCCGGGACTAGCCAGAACACCGGGGAGCTGTTTTTT NA TRBV20-1 TRBD2 TRBJ2-2
CASSLLTGPYGYTF TGTGCCAGCAGCCTGCTGACAGGACCCTATGGCTACACCTTC few TRBV11-2 NA TRBJ1-2
CASTSTGVSSPLHF TGTGCCAGCACGTCGACAGGGGTAAGCTCACCCCTCCACTTT NA TRBV3-1 TRBD1 TRBJ1-6
CASSFRPDRGYF TGTGCCAGCAGCTTCCGGCCGGACAGAGGGTACTTC NA TRBV11-2 NA TRBJ2-5
CASSQELGLAGGLTGELFF TGCGCCAGCAGCCAAGAACTTGGACTAGCGGGAGGGCTCACCGGGGAGCTGTTTTTT NA TRBV4-1 TRBD2 TRBJ2-2
CASSTRVGREQYF TGTGCCAGCAGCACACGGGTGGGTCGCGAGCAGTACTTC NA TRBV11-2 NA TRBJ2-7
CSVSRGLSSVQPQHF TGCAGTGTCTCCCGGGGCCTATCATCTGTTCAGCCCCAGCATTTT NA TRBV20-1 NA TRBJ1-5
CASTYEGTGYSPLHF TGTGCCAGCACCTACGAGGGGACAGGATATTCACCCCTCCACTTT NA TRBV6-1 TRBD1 TRBJ1-6
CANCKKPPQAYSNQPQHF TGTGCCAACTGCAAAAAACCCCCACAGGCATATAGCAATCAGCCCCAGCATTTT NA TRBV9 NA TRBJ1-5
CASRKSGANNEQFF TGTGCCAGCAGGAAGAGCGGGGCGAACAATGAGCAGTTCTTC few TRBV6-1 TRBD2 TRBJ2-1
CASSLVEGWDTEAFF TGCGCCAGCAGCCTGGTGGAGGGATGGGACACTGAAGCTTTCTTT NA TRBV5-1 NA TRBJ1-1
CSARDRKASGRGFEGEQFF TGCAGTGCTAGAGATAGGAAGGCTAGCGGGAGGGGTTTCGAGGGTGAGCAGTTCTTC NA TRBV20-1 TRBD2 TRBJ2-1
CASSKDEVRPQHF TGTGCCAGCAGTAAAGACGAGGTGCGGCCCCAGCATTTT few TRBV6-6 NA TRBJ1-5
CASSSAARVANVLTF TGCGCCAGCAGTTCTGCTGCTAGGGTGGCCAACGTCCTGACTTTC few TRBV5-1 NA TRBJ2-6
CASSFEGPRAIANTEAFF TGCGCCAGCAGCTTCGAAGGGCCGCGGGCGATTGCGAACACTGAAGCTTTCTTT NA TRBV5-1 NA TRBJ1-1
CASRHPLTEMNTEAFF TGTGCCAGCAGACACCCCCTGACGGAAATGAACACTGAAGCTTTCTTT NA TRBV4-2 NA TRBJ1-1
CSARTVNSNQPQHF TGCAGTGCAAGGACAGTTAATAGCAATCAGCCCCAGCATTTT NA TRBV20-1 NA TRBJ1-5
CASSDQREAAYEQYF TGTGCCAGCAGTGACCAGCGGGAGGCCGCCTACGAGCAGTACTTC NA TRBV6-1 TRBD2 TRBJ2-7
CASSLARAEAFF TGTGCCAGCAGCTTAGCTCGGGCAGAAGCTTTCTTT NA TRBV11-2 NA TRBJ1-1
CASSGSVRRMNTEAFF TGTGCCAGCAGTGGAAGCGTCCGCAGAATGAACACTGAAGCTTTCTTT NA TRBV2 NA TRBJ1-1
CASSLAFFDTQYF TGTGCCAGCAGTTTGGCTTTTTTCGATACGCAGTATTTT NA TRBV12-3/TRBV12-4 NA TRBJ2-3
CASSDRGRGNTIYF TGTGCCAGCAGTGACAGGGGGCGAGGAAACACCATATATTTT few TRBV12-3/TRBV12-4 TRBD1 TRBJ1-3
CASSKVDRLILAKNIQYF TGTGCCAGCAGCAAGGTAGACAGGTTGATACTAGCCAAAAACATTCAGTACTTC few TRBV21-1 NA TRBJ2-4
CASSDGSGYNEQFF TGCGCCAGCAGCGACGGGAGTGGCTACAATGAGCAGTTCTTC NA TRBV5-1 NA TRBJ2-1